These T cell receptor beta chains were read from a single sample in a study of cytomegalovirus exposure and HLA in healthy donors. Clones were sequenced by immunoSEQ multiplex PCR, and TCRdb holds only the in-frame ones, with some missing. The table shows 150,000 to 250,000 clones, with more than 75% occurring only once. The source material was PBMCs. These receptors were taken from a woman between 45 and 65 years old in good health and CMV-seropositive. The CDR3 runs from the conserved cysteine through the conserved F or W. A D gene is named only where the DNA matches it firmly. Not all rows give a size; the values are once, few, many and, for expanded clones, a class.

>NA|16|NA|TRBV27|TRBJ1-2
TGTGCCAGCAGTTTGAAGGAGGGTAGCGAAGGCTATGGCTACACCTTC
CASSLKEGSEGYGYTF
>NA|13|NA|TRBV29-1|TRBJ2-3
TGCAGCGTTGAAGCGGGTCCGACAGATACGCAGTATTTT
CSVEAGPTDTQYF
>TRBD2|16|NA|TRBV18|TRBJ2-7
TGTGCCAGCTCACAAGGGACTAGCGGGGGAGCCTACGAGCAGTACTTC
CASSQGTSGGAYEQYF
>NA|14|few|TRBV4-2|TRBJ2-7
TGTGCCAGCAGCCAGGACTCTAGTACCTACGAGCAGTACTTC
CASSQDSSTYEQYF
>NA|15|NA|TRBV10-3|TRBJ2-3
TGTGCCATCAGTTCCCAGGGTGACCGGGCAGATACGCAGTATTTT
CAISSQGDRADTQYF
>NA|16|once|TRBV5-5|TRBJ2-7
TGTGCCAGCAGCTTGTCACCGGGACAAAGGACTTACGAGCAGTACTTC
CASSLSPGQRTYEQYF
>NA|14|NA|TRBV25-1|TRBJ2-2
TGTGCCGCAACCCTTTTGGGCCTCACCGGGGAGCTGTTTTTT
CAATLLGLTGELFF
>NA|15|few|TRBV5-6|TRBJ2-1
TGTGCCAGCAGCTTAAACAGGAGAAAGCACAATGAGCAGTTCTTC
CASSLNRRKHNEQFF
>NA|14|few|TRBV11-2|TRBJ1-3
TGTGCCAGCAGCTTAGCGGGGTCCGGAAACACCATATATTTT
CASSLAGSGNTIYF
>TRBD1|13|NA|TRBV6-5|TRBJ2-6
TGTGCCAGCAGCACAGGGGGGTCCAACGGCCTGACTTTC
CASSTGGSNGLTF
>TRBD2|13|NA|TRBV27|TRBJ2-7
TGTGCCAGCAGTTTACTAGCGGAATACGAGCAGTACTTC
CASSLLAEYEQYF
>TRBD1|14|NA|TRBV7-2|TRBJ1-1
TGTGCCAGCACCACCCAACCAGGGGGCAGTGAAGCTTTCTTT
CASTTQPGGSEAFF
>NA|14|NA|TRBV7-8|TRBJ1-1
TGTGCCAGCAGCCCCAGGGGCGTGCGGACTGAAGCTTTCTTT
CASSPRGVRTEAFF
>TRBD1|12|NA|TRBV29-1|TRBJ2-7
TGCAGCATCGTTACAGGGGGCGACGAGCAGTACTTC
CSIVTGGDEQYF
>TRBD2|15|NA|TRBV5-4|TRBJ2-3
TGTGCCAGCCCAGGGCTAGCGGGAGGTGGGGATACGCAGTATTTT
CASPGLAGGGDTQYF
>NA|16|NA|TRBV18|TRBJ1-3
TGTGCCAGCTCCCCAGTCGGGTCGGGCTCTGGAAACACCATATATTTT
CASSPVGSGSGNTIYF
>NA|15|once|TRBV7-9|TRBJ2-1
TGTGCCAGCAGTTTTGGGGGGGGGCCATTTCATGAGCAGTTCTTC
CASSFGGGPFHEQFF
>NA|13|NA|TRBV2|TRBJ2-1
TGTGCCACCGGACAGCCGAATCGGAATGAGCAGTTCTTC
CATGQPNRNEQFF
>TRBD2|16|NA|TRBV5-6|TRBJ2-7
TGTGCCAGCAGCGAGGGACTAGCGGGAGGTGTGTACGAGCAGTACTTC
CASSEGLAGGVYEQYF
>NA|13|NA|TRBV28|TRBJ2-7
TGTGCCAGCAGTGCCTCGCGGAACTACGAGCAGTACTTC
CASSASRNYEQYF
>TRBD2|14|NA|TRBV27|TRBJ2-5
TGTGCCAGCAGTTTCAGCGGGAGGGCCGAGACCCAGTACTTC
CASSFSGRAETQYF
>TRBD2|19|NA|TRBV4-1|TRBJ2-3
TGCGCCAGCAGCCAAGATCAGAGGACTAGCGGGAGGAGCACAGATACGCAGTATTTT
CASSQDQRTSGRSTDTQYF
>TRBD2|17|NA|TRBV12-5|TRBJ2-5
TGTGCTAGTGGTTTGGCCCCCCGAGGACTAGCGGGAGATCGCCAGTACTTC
CASGLAPRGLAGDRQYF
>NA|10|NA|TRBV30|TRBJ2-1
TGTGCCTGGAGTGGACAAGCGGAGTTCTTC
CAWSGQAEFF
>TRBD1|14|NA|TRBV6-5|TRBJ1-2
TGTGCCAGCAGCCCAGGGGGCGCGGTTTATGGCTACACCTTC
CASSPGGAVYGYTF
>NA|13|NA|TRBV7-9|TRBJ1-1
TGTTCCAGCAGCTTCTCAGGGGTGACTGAAGCTTTCTTT
CSSSFSGVTEAFF
>NA|15|NA|TRBV6-5|TRBJ1-1
TGTGCCAGCAGTTACTCGGCAGTCATGAACACTGAAGCTTTCTTT
CASSYSAVMNTEAFF
>NA|12|NA|TRBV30|TRBJ2-1
TGTGCCTGGAGTGTACAGGGAGCGGAGCAGTTCTTC
CAWSVQGAEQFF
>NA|17|NA|TRBV4-1|TRBJ2-7
TGCGCCAGCAGCCAAGGCCCGCTGGACACGTTAGAAAACGAGCAGTACTTC
CASSQGPLDTLENEQYF
>TRBD2|16|NA|TRBV5-4|TRBJ2-1
TGTGCCAGCAGCAGTTGGGGGACTAGCGTAGTTAATGAGCAGTTCTTC
CASSSWGTSVVNEQFF
>TRBD2|18|NA|TRBV5-8|TRBJ2-5
TGTGCCAGCAGCTTGTTAGGTAGCGGGAGGGCCGGCCAAGAGACCCAGTACTTC
CASSLLGSGRAGQETQYF
>NA|13|few|TRBV6-5|TRBJ1-4
TGTGCCAGCAGTCCCCAGGGAGGCGAAAAACTGTTTTTT
CASSPQGGEKLFF
>TRBD1|16|few|TRBV5-1|TRBJ2-1
TGCGCCAGCAGCTTGGACGGACAGGGGAGCTACAATGAGCAGTTCTTC
CASSLDGQGSYNEQFF
>TRBD1|15|NA|TRBV7-9|TRBJ1-1
TGTGCCAGCGGACGAGGGACAGGGTGGGGCACTGAAGCTTTCTTT
CASGRGTGWGTEAFF
>TRBD1|15|NA|TRBV6-5|TRBJ1-5
TGTGCCAGCAGCCGCGGGACAGGGGGCAATCAGCCCCAGCATTTT
CASSRGTGGNQPQHF
>NA|19|once|TRBV21-1|TRBJ2-7
TGTGCCAGCAGCAAAGCCTCGGTGACTAGCGGGAGGGTTGCATACGAGCAGTACTTC
CASSKASVTSGRVAYEQYF
>NA|14|NA|TRBV10-3|TRBJ1-2
TGTGCCATCAGTGAGGGGGAGTCGGACTATGGCTACACCTTC
CAISEGESDYGYTF